Listed here are 2 T cell receptor beta chains from one sample, sequenced in a study of shared clonotypes between healthy human individuals. Clones were read by immunoSEQ multiplex PCR, and TCRdb kept only the in-frame ones, dropping some. The repertoire has about 1 million clones, around 74% of them found once; the top ten carry about 1.4%. Sequencing used memory CD4+ T cells sorted from blood. The subset denotes: CD45RA-negative fraction. The receptors here all came from a man aged 18 to 30 in good health.

J is TRBJ2-7 and V is TRBV27, with 8 nucleotides matching TRBD2. This CDR3 is built from 16 residues. Per the germline V gene, CDR1 is MNHEY and CDR2 is SMNVEV (reference sequence). The junction had 14 bases not matched to a gene; V was cut back by 5 bases and J by 5 bases. CDR3 amino acids: CASSLSILAVGDEQYF. The CDR3 coding sequence is TGTGCCAGCAGTCTCAGTATACTAGCGGTCGGGGACGAGCAGTACTTC.

Points on this clone: Other DNA sequences in this specimen translate into the identical CDR3. This sequence joins TRBV5-1 and TRBJ2-3; D might be TRBD1 (6 bases). Germline lookup yields CDR1 SGHRS and CDR2 YFSETQ. V gave up 0 bases and J gave up 2 bases, with 10 bases separating them. This CDR3 is built from 15 residues. The CDR3 DNA follows: TGCGCCAGCAGCTTGGGGCAGGGGATCACAGATACGCAGTATTTT. This translates into CASSLGQGITDTQYF.